The entry that follows covers one TCR beta chain sequence. What it recognizes is unknown. All gene names here are mouse names. The CDR3 is cut off 1 residue early in the read; its end comes from the germline J gene. The CDR3 runs 15 residues. Germline CDR1 LGHNA, CDR2 YNLKQL (reference sequence). V lost 4 bases to trimming and J lost 0 bases, with 11 bases between them. TCRdb's table, derived via immunoSEQ multiplex PCR, lists solely in-frame clones and lacks some. The repertoire consists of 48,000 or so clones, with 73% occurring once and the leading ten covering about 0.7%. The sample comes from a study of tissue T cells after allogeneic stem cell transplantation. Findings and caveats of the study: Alloreactivity or antigen specificity of tissue TCRs was not determined; some clones might be host cells. Blood and spleen captured only part of the tissue TCR repertoire.

The sequence derives from a pool of C57BL/6 mice in good health. The rearrangement links TRBV5 to TRBJ2-5, with D possibly being TRBD1 (6 bases). Sequencing used sorted cells pooled from one or two spleens. CDR3: CASSRGHLNQDTQYF. The sequenced CDR3 bases are TGTGCCAGCAGCCGGGGACACCTTAACCAAGACACCCAGTAC.